The clone carrying this TCR beta chain was found a few times. The sample originates from a study of T cells after yellow fever vaccination. TCRdb passed the 5' RACE reads through MiXCR, listing each CDR3 protein once. The sample records roughly 300,000 distinct CDR3 sequences, 6.8% being singletons. The V and J ends lost 7 bases and 6 bases respectively, with 17 bases between them. The CDR3 contains 13 residues. CDR1 and CDR2 (germline): SQVTM, ANQGSEA. The sample was PBMCs, taken roughly seven weeks after the first yellow fever vaccination. The rearrangement uses TRBV29-1 and TRBJ2-3, with D maybe TRBD2 (6 bases). The sequence came from a man aged 18 to 35 who received the YFV17D yellow fever vaccine. The CDR3 loop reads CSAPPGGSDTQYF. As DNA, the CDR3 is TGCAGCGCCCCCCCTGGGGGGTCGGATACGCAGTATTTT.